This T cell receptor beta chain comes out of a study of a mutant IDH1 vaccine in newly diagnosed glioma. The wider study: Eight vaccinations went to patients in weeks 1, 3, 5, 7, 11, 15, 19, 23.

Time point meaning: week 5, during vaccination. What each vaccine dose contained was 300 ug of mutant IDH1 20-mer peptide, accompanied by topical imiquimod. Study-level points and caveats: Most patients, approximately 92%, showed vaccine-induced immune responses.

Regarding this clone: Its antigen is not identified.

Repertoires were generated with immunoSEQ multiplex PCR, while TCRdb's copy carries only in-frame clones and drops some. The sample gives 50,000 to 70,000 clones, around 82% of which show up once; over 3% is in the top ten. Trimming cost V 6 bases and J 6 bases, with 18 bases left between them. Germline assignment: CDR1 MNHNS and CDR2 SASEGT. The CDR3 is 14 amino acids. This chain joins TRBV6-1 and TRBJ2-7, with D tentatively TRBD1 or TRBD2 (6 bases each). This clonotype was obtained from a woman younger than 30 with glioma. Some clones in this sample may be carry-over from other donors' samples. The sequencing here drew on PBMCs, taken from a glioma patient whose treatment included an IDH1 peptide vaccine. The DNA of the CDR3 is TGTGCCAGCAGGAGGGGGACTTCCCTCCTCGAGCAGTACTTC. Its translation is CASRRGTSLLEQYF.